These 13 T cell receptor beta chains originate from one sample sequenced in a study of patients and donors after allogeneic stem cell transplantation. Each CDR3 protein is one row after TCRdb ran MiXCR on the RT-PCR reads. The data hold roughly 940,000 distinct CDR3 sequences, with about a sixth observed a single time. Source material: blood, either unsorted or a sorted T cell fraction (not recorded which). These receptors originate from a human donor who was either an allogeneic HSCT recipient or a stem cell or donor lymphocyte infusion donor (not recorded which). It is not recorded whose cells these are; they may come from a transplant donor.

This clonotype was seen a few times. The gene calls are TRBV7-2 and TRBJ1-5, with 7 nucleotides matching TRBD1. The CDR3 extends over 15 amino acids. Germline V gene data show CDR1 as SGHTA and CDR2 as FQGNSA. V lost 4 bases to trimming and J lost 4 bases; unmatched junction nucleotides: 7. The CDR3 DNA sequence: TGTGCCAGCAGCTCCAGACAGGGTTGGAATCAGCCCCAGCATTTT. Protein sequence: CASSSRQGWNQPQHF.

This clonotype came up a few times. This chain uses TRBV9 with TRBJ2-2, with 8 bases fitting TRBD1. V lost 0 bases and J lost 0; bases outside the gene matches: 4. CDR3 length: 17 residues. The germline V gene has CDR1 SGDLS and CDR2 YYNGEE. CDR3 in amino acids: CASSVASTGANTGELFF. In DNA, the CDR3 is TGTGCCAGCAGCGTAGCCTCGACAGGGGCGAACACCGGGGAGCTGTTTTTT.

This clonotype was counted at least ten times. The V gene is TRBV29-1, the J gene TRBJ1-2, with 9 positions matching TRBD1. CDR1 is SQVTM, CDR2 ANQGSEA, per germline. CDR3 length equals 18 residues. Trimming at V came to 1 base and at J to 3 bases, leaving 15 bases not matched to a gene. CDR3 DNA sequence: TGCAGCGTTGAAGGAGGCGCCGCGGGACAGGGCCTAGACTATGGCTACACCTTC. Translation gives CSVEGGAAGQGLDYGYTF.

V and J are TRBV27 and TRBJ2-7, with D possibly matching TRBD1 (6 bases). This CDR3 is 16 amino acids long. Germline-derived CDR1 and CDR2 are MNHEY and SMNVEV (reference sequence). The V end lost 5 bases, the J end lost 3 bases, and 20 bases lay between the germline ends. The CDR3 DNA is TGTGCCAGCAGTCTCCTACAGGGACCTCTGTTCTACGAGCAGTACTTC. Translated: CASSLLQGPLFYEQYF.

This chain joins TRBV5-6 and TRBJ2-5, with unresolved D. The V and J ends lost 1 base and 1 base respectively, with 8 bases between them. The CDR3 sequence is 14 residues long. CDR1 is SGHDT, CDR2 YYEEEE, per germline. The CDR3 is CASSLWSIQETQYF. The CDR3 bases are TGTGCCAGCAGCTTGTGGTCGATCCAAGAGACCCAGTACTTC.

This clonotype was seen ten or more times. This chain links TRBV29-1 with TRBJ2-2, with D possibly TRBD1 on 6 matching bases. V dropped 4 bases and J dropped 6 bases, with 9 bases sitting between them. This CDR3 has 12 residues. CDR1 and CDR2 (germline): SQVTM, ANQGSEA. The CDR3 nucleotides read TGCAGCGTTGTAAAGGGGGCCGGGGAGCTGTTTTTT. This translates into CSVVKGAGELFF.

The sample holds a few counts of this clonotype. This rearrangement joins TRBV6-1 to TRBJ1-2; D uncertain. The CDR3 has 16 amino acids. Germline values: CDR1 MNHNS, CDR2 SASEGT. Trimming removed 8 bases at V and 1 base at J, with 20 bases between. This CDR3 is CASRAFGQALNYGYTF. Written as DNA, the CDR3 is TGTGCCAGCCGGGCGTTCGGTCAGGCCCTTAACTATGGCTACACCTTC.

V usage is TRBV10-3 and J usage is TRBJ1-2; D perhaps matches TRBD1 (5 bases). Trimming shortened V by 6 bases and J by 0 bases, and 8 bases separated the two germline ends. The CDR3 covers 13 residues. The germline CDR1 and CDR2 sequences are ENHRY and SYGVKD. The CDR3 sequence: CAISREPNYGYTF. The DNA for the CDR3 is TGTGCCATCAGCAGGGAGCCTAACTATGGCTACACCTTC.

This clonotype was counted only a few times. J is TRBJ2-1 and V is TRBV7-6; maybe TRBD2 (5 bases). The germline V and J ends were trimmed by 5 bases and 0 bases, with 17 bases remaining between them. Germline CDR1 reads SGHVS; CDR2 reads FNYEAQ. This CDR3 has 17 amino acids. In nucleotides, the CDR3 is TGTGCCAGCAGCAAACTGAGCGGACTGAACTCCTACAATGAGCAGTTCTTC. This sequence encodes CASSKLSGLNSYNEQFF.

The rearrangement links TRBV5-1 to TRBJ2-2; TRBD1 matches 8 bases. This CDR3 spans 16 amino acids. The germline V gene encodes CDR1 SGHRS and CDR2 YFSETQ. The junction had 10 bases not matched to a gene; V was cut back by 4 bases and J by 5 bases. CDR3 residues: CASSLRTGLRTGELFF. CDR3 coding DNA: TGCGCCAGCAGCCTTCGGACAGGGCTGAGGACCGGGGAGCTGTTTTTT.

The genes are TRBV24-1 and TRBJ1-2, with a possible D match to TRBD1 (6 bases). The V gene lost 5 bases and the J gene lost 4 bases, with 16 bases spanning the gap. CDR1 and CDR2 from the germline V gene are KGHDR and SFDVKD. This CDR3 spans 15 amino acids. The CDR3: CATSGQDSRPYGYTF. DNA for the CDR3: TGTGCCACCAGTGGCCAGGACAGCCGACCCTATGGCTACACCTTC.

This clonotype was counted a few times. The J gene is TRBJ1-5, the V gene TRBV24-1; D may be TRBD1 (5 bases). CDR3 size: 15 residues. Trimming shortened V by 10 bases and J by 0 bases, and 15 bases separated the two germline ends. Germline V lookup: CDR1 KGHDR, CDR2 SFDVKD. In DNA form, the CDR3 reads TGTGCCACGATGGGACCGTCTTATAGCAATCAGCCCCAGCATTTT. Amino acids: CATMGPSYSNQPQHF.

The J gene is TRBJ2-2, the V gene TRBV20-1, with 11 bases identical to TRBD1. Trimming removed 1 base from V and 6 bases from J; junction bases left unmatched: 1. CDR3 size: 14 residues. The germline CDR1 and CDR2 sequences are DFQATT and SNEGSKA (reference sequence). CDR3 sequence (DNA): TGCAGTGCTAGAGGGACAGGGGGCCCCGGGGAGCTGTTTTTT. This gives the protein CSARGTGGPGELFF.